These T cell receptor beta chains were read from a single sample in a study of T cells in Graves' hyperthyroidism and ophthalmopathy. TCRdb independently ran MiXCR on the multiplex PCR reads; one entry per CDR3 protein. This table holds fewer than 350,000 distinct CDR3 sequences, roughly 15% found once. The sample taken for sequencing was blood. These receptors were obtained from a woman aged 50 to 65 with Graves' hyperthyroidism that later progressed to Graves' ophthalmopathy. Each CDR3 is given with its conserved first and last residue. Each record gives: V gene, J gene, D gene, CDR3 protein. A D gene is named only where the DNA matches it firmly.

>TRBV6-1|TRBJ2-5|.
CASSDSTPQETQYF
>TRBV28|TRBJ2-3|.
CASSPLGPSTDTQYF
>TRBV28|TRBJ2-7|.
CASSLGHSYEQYF
>TRBV19|TRBJ1-5|.
CASSMDGRNQPQHF
>TRBV28|TRBJ2-3|.
CASRALAGTDTQYF
>TRBV6-1|TRBJ1-2|.
CASSTRDNNGYTF
>TRBV5-1|TRBJ1-2|.
CASSGLTNYGYTF
>TRBV5-1|TRBJ2-3|TRBD1
CASTGTGWTDTQYF
>TRBV5-1|TRBJ2-1|TRBD2
CASTVGLAVNEQFF
>TRBV18|TRBJ2-7|.
CASSPRSGVPGYEQYF
>TRBV28|TRBJ1-1|.
CASSPPWQDLNTEAFF
>TRBV6-1|TRBJ2-3|TRBD2
CASSEFLAGITDTQYF
>TRBV6-2/TRBV6-3|TRBJ1-5|.
CASRARGGTQPQHF
>TRBV25-1|TRBJ2-7|TRBD2
CASGGTSGKYEQYF
>TRBV20-1|TRBJ2-7|TRBD1
CSAGRDRVSEQYF
>TRBV28|TRBJ2-4|.
CASTPWGQGGLENIQYF
>TRBV5-1|TRBJ2-1|.
CASSSGPLVEQFF
>TRBV6-1|TRBJ2-2|.
CASRVNTGELFF
>TRBV4-1|TRBJ2-1|.
CASSQDPNNEQFF
>TRBV10-1|TRBJ2-2|.
CASSAYRDAGELFF
>TRBV10-1|TRBJ2-2|.
CASSESRGETGELFF
>TRBV11-2|TRBJ2-7|.
CASSLGTNYEQYF
>TRBV7-9|TRBJ2-1|.
CASKVASVHEQFF
>TRBV20-1|TRBJ2-3|.
CSARVLGEWTDTQYF
>TRBV18|TRBJ2-1|TRBD1
CASSPGQGAVNEQFF
>TRBV18|TRBJ2-1|.
CASSLSFADEQFF
>TRBV3-1|TRBJ1-1|.
CASSQRGLYTEAFF
>TRBV28|TRBJ2-2|TRBD2
CASSPRTSGKAGELFF
>TRBV28|TRBJ2-5|TRBD2
CASSPLAGVVETQYF
>TRBV7-9|TRBJ1-4|.
CASSLAPKKLFF
>TRBV7-3|TRBJ2-1|.
CASSLHLGEQFF
>TRBV2|TRBJ2-1|.
CASRQGTYNEQFF
>TRBV25-1|TRBJ2-1|.
CASSDWSGNEQFF
>TRBV20-1|TRBJ1-1|.
CSASGSGVKAFF
>TRBV7-9|TRBJ2-7|.
CASSLGGTYEQYF
>TRBV20-1|TRBJ2-1|TRBD1
CSAGGGTGTYNEQFF
>TRBV29-1|TRBJ1-1|TRBD1
CSSPGQGDTEAFF
>TRBV18|TRBJ2-1|TRBD2
CASSPQGLAGGSYNEQFF
>TRBV15|TRBJ2-3|.
CATSRDSGTQYF
>TRBV2|TRBJ2-7|.
CASGRQGNYEQYF
>TRBV28|TRBJ2-1|.
CASLSYNEQFF
>TRBV28|TRBJ1-1|TRBD1
CASIPRTGRTEAFF
>TRBV10-2|TRBJ1-5|.
CASTGRGSQPQHF
>TRBV5-6|TRBJ2-1|.
CASSLRARNGVYNEQFF
>TRBV20-1|TRBJ1-1|.
CSAGGWVNTEAFF
>TRBV14|TRBJ1-1|.
CASSHTGRARAFF
>TRBV19|TRBJ2-5|.
CASTSGTLETQYF
>TRBV10-3|TRBJ2-2|TRBD1
CAISRQGANTGELFF
>TRBV10-2|TRBJ1-5|TRBD1
CASSDTGGRPQHF
>TRBV11-2|TRBJ2-2|.
CASSAFRNTGELFF
>TRBV14|TRBJ2-2|.
CASSQVGSTGELFF
>TRBV20-1|TRBJ2-3|TRBD2
CSARELAGASSTDTQYF
>TRBV11-2|TRBJ2-7|.
CASSPTFNEQYF
>TRBV5-6|TRBJ2-7|.
CASSLLSDEQYF
>TRBV9|TRBJ1-4|.
CASSGPDSWNEKLFF